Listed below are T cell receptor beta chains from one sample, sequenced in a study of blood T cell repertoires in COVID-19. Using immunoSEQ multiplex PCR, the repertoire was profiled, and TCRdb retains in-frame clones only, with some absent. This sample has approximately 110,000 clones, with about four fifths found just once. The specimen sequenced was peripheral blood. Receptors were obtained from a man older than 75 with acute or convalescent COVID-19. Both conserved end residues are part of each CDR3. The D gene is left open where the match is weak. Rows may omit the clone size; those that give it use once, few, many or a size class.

cdr3_aa: CSVADRVWNEQFF; cdr3_nt: TGCAGCGTTGCCGACAGGGTTTGGAATGAGCAGTTCTTC; clone_size: -; d_call: TRBD1; j_call: TRBJ2-1; v_call: TRBV29-1
cdr3_aa: CASSQEGARAQPQHF; cdr3_nt: TGCGCCAGCAGCCAAGAAGGGGCCAGAGCCCAGCCCCAGCATTTT; clone_size: -; d_call: -; j_call: TRBJ1-5; v_call: TRBV4-1
cdr3_aa: CASSFGGMNTEAFF; cdr3_nt: TGTGCCAGCAGCTTCGGCGGGATGAACACTGAAGCTTTCTTT; clone_size: -; d_call: -; j_call: TRBJ1-1; v_call: TRBV7-2
cdr3_aa: CASRISSNQPQHF; cdr3_nt: TGTGCCAGCAGAATATCTAGCAATCAGCCCCAGCATTTT; clone_size: -; d_call: -; j_call: TRBJ1-5; v_call: TRBV7-2
cdr3_aa: CASSLEGARTEAFF; cdr3_nt: TGTGCCAGCAGCTTAGAGGGGGCTCGGACTGAAGCTTTCTTT; clone_size: once; d_call: TRBD1; j_call: TRBJ1-1; v_call: TRBV3-1/TRBV3-2
cdr3_aa: CASSSQDSYEQYF; cdr3_nt: TGTGCCAGCAGCTCCCAGGACTCCTACGAGCAGTACTTC; clone_size: -; d_call: -; j_call: TRBJ2-7; v_call: TRBV9
cdr3_aa: CASKRGGTGELFF; cdr3_nt: TGTGCCAGTAAAAGGGGGGGCACCGGGGAGCTGTTTTTT; clone_size: -; d_call: -; j_call: TRBJ2-2; v_call: TRBV28
cdr3_aa: CASSPRTGPNEQFF; cdr3_nt: TGTGCCAGCAGCCCGAGAACAGGGCCCAATGAGCAGTTCTTC; clone_size: once; d_call: -; j_call: TRBJ2-1; v_call: TRBV9
cdr3_aa: CASRGTVNTEAFF; cdr3_nt: TGTGCCAGCAGAGGGACAGTTAACACTGAAGCTTTCTTT; clone_size: once; d_call: TRBD1; j_call: TRBJ1-1; v_call: TRBV28
cdr3_aa: CSAVANTEAFF; cdr3_nt: TGCAGTGCTGTAGCGAACACTGAAGCTTTCTTT; clone_size: -; d_call: -; j_call: TRBJ1-1; v_call: TRBV20-1
cdr3_aa: CASSPPGGLNTEAFF; cdr3_nt: TGTGCCAGCAGTCCCCCCGGCGGTCTGAACACTGAAGCTTTCTTT; clone_size: -; d_call: -; j_call: TRBJ1-1; v_call: TRBV6-6
cdr3_aa: CASSNRDRGEKLFF; cdr3_nt: TGTGCCAGCAGCAACCGGGACAGGGGTGAAAAACTGTTTTTT; clone_size: -; d_call: TRBD1; j_call: TRBJ1-4; v_call: TRBV5-4
cdr3_aa: CASSQEVLAGGRQYF; cdr3_nt: TGCGCCAGCAGCCAAGAGGTACTAGCGGGAGGACGGCAGTACTTC; clone_size: -; d_call: TRBD2; j_call: TRBJ2-7; v_call: TRBV4-1
cdr3_aa: CASSFMGGSRSYEQYF; cdr3_nt: TGTGCCAGCAGTTTTATGGGCGGGAGTAGGTCCTACGAGCAGTACTTC; clone_size: -; d_call: TRBD2; j_call: TRBJ2-7; v_call: TRBV28
cdr3_aa: CASSQEDRGSEQFF; cdr3_nt: TGTGCCAGCAGCCAAGAAGACAGGGGGAGTGAGCAGTTCTTC; clone_size: -; d_call: TRBD1; j_call: TRBJ2-1; v_call: TRBV5-6
cdr3_aa: CASSPSTGSSQAFF; cdr3_nt: TGTGCCAGCAGCCCTTCGACAGGGAGTTCGCAAGCTTTCTTT; clone_size: -; d_call: TRBD1; j_call: TRBJ1-1; v_call: TRBV5-5
cdr3_aa: CASSVASRNEQFF; cdr3_nt: TGTGCCAGCAGCGTAGCTAGCCGGAATGAGCAGTTCTTC; clone_size: -; d_call: -; j_call: TRBJ2-1; v_call: TRBV14
cdr3_aa: CASSVAGELFF; cdr3_nt: TGTGCCAGCAGTGTAGCCGGGGAGCTGTTTTTT; clone_size: -; d_call: -; j_call: TRBJ2-2; v_call: TRBV2
cdr3_aa: CASSRGSSDTQYF; cdr3_nt: TGTGCCAGCAGCCGCGGAAGTTCAGATACGCAGTATTTT; clone_size: -; d_call: -; j_call: TRBJ2-3; v_call: TRBV3-1/TRBV3-2
cdr3_aa: CASSQDSGASFGEQFF; cdr3_nt: TGTGCCAGCAGCCAAGATTCGGGAGCCAGTTTCGGTGAGCAGTTCTTC; clone_size: -; d_call: -; j_call: TRBJ2-1; v_call: TRBV14
cdr3_aa: CASSSRNNSPLHF; cdr3_nt: TGTGCCAGCAGTTCGAGGAATAATTCACCCCTCCACTTT; clone_size: -; d_call: -; j_call: TRBJ1-6; v_call: TRBV27
cdr3_aa: CASSLTGTGELFF; cdr3_nt: TGTGCCAGCAGCCTTACGGGAACCGGGGAGCTGTTTTTT; clone_size: -; d_call: -; j_call: TRBJ2-2; v_call: TRBV27
cdr3_aa: CASSLKGQGWNEQYF; cdr3_nt: TGTGCCAGCAGTTTAAAGGGACAGGGATGGAACGAGCAGTACTTC; clone_size: -; d_call: TRBD1; j_call: TRBJ2-7; v_call: TRBV27
cdr3_aa: CASSIAAGIRSGNTIYF; cdr3_nt: TGTGCCAGTAGTATAGCGGCAGGAATCCGCTCTGGAAACACCATATATTTT; clone_size: -; d_call: -; j_call: TRBJ1-3; v_call: TRBV19
cdr3_aa: CASSQDIGTTNEKLFF; cdr3_nt: TGTGCCAGCAGCCAAGATATCGGTACAACTAATGAAAAACTGTTTTTT; clone_size: -; d_call: -; j_call: TRBJ1-4; v_call: TRBV3-1/TRBV3-2
cdr3_aa: CASSEGQENEQYF; cdr3_nt: TGTGCCAGCAGTGAGGGACAGGAAAACGAGCAGTACTTC; clone_size: -; d_call: TRBD1; j_call: TRBJ2-7; v_call: TRBV28
cdr3_aa: CASSLDGLLFQETQYF; cdr3_nt: TGTGCCAGCAGCTTGGATGGACTCCTTTTCCAAGAGACCCAGTACTTC; clone_size: -; d_call: -; j_call: TRBJ2-5; v_call: TRBV5-4
cdr3_aa: CASSPQTGVLAGEQFF; cdr3_nt: TGTGCCAGCTCACCGCAGACGGGAGTCCTGGCTGGTGAGCAGTTCTTC; clone_size: -; d_call: -; j_call: TRBJ2-1; v_call: TRBV18
cdr3_aa: CASSEPGRGFYNEQFF; cdr3_nt: TGCGCCAGCAGCGAACCTGGAAGGGGGTTCTATAATGAGCAGTTCTTC; clone_size: once; d_call: -; j_call: TRBJ2-1; v_call: TRBV5-1
cdr3_aa: CASNLEQGGYEQYF; cdr3_nt: TGTGCCAGCAATTTAGAACAGGGGGGCTACGAGCAGTACTTC; clone_size: -; d_call: TRBD1; j_call: TRBJ2-7; v_call: TRBV2
cdr3_aa: CASSLASSGTGTGELFF; cdr3_nt: TGTGCCAGCAGTTTAGCATCTTCCGGGACAGGGACCGGGGAGCTGTTTTTT; clone_size: few; d_call: TRBD1; j_call: TRBJ2-2; v_call: TRBV28
cdr3_aa: CASSLDRGGSPLHF; cdr3_nt: TGCGCCAGCAGCTTGGACAGGGGTGGATCACCCCTCCACTTT; clone_size: few; d_call: TRBD1; j_call: TRBJ1-6; v_call: TRBV5-1
cdr3_aa: CATSRDKDINEKLFF; cdr3_nt: TGTGCCACCAGCAGAGATAAGGACATCAATGAAAAACTGTTTTTT; clone_size: -; d_call: -; j_call: TRBJ1-4; v_call: TRBV15
cdr3_aa: CASSENRGRSHSSYNSPLHF; cdr3_nt: TGTGCCAGCAGTGAGAACAGGGGGCGATCGCACAGCTCCTATAATTCACCCCTCCACTTT; clone_size: -; d_call: TRBD1; j_call: TRBJ1-6; v_call: TRBV27
cdr3_aa: CASSDRDSNSPLHF; cdr3_nt: TGTGCCAGCAGCGACCGGGACAGTAATTCACCCCTCCACTTT; clone_size: -; d_call: TRBD1; j_call: TRBJ1-6; v_call: TRBV9
cdr3_aa: CSVQLADYLGTGELFF; cdr3_nt: TGCAGCGTTCAGCTAGCGGACTACCTGGGGACCGGGGAGCTGTTTTTT; clone_size: few; d_call: TRBD2; j_call: TRBJ2-2; v_call: TRBV29-1
cdr3_aa: CASSLYGQVRDQPQHF; cdr3_nt: TGTGCCAGCAGTTTATATGGACAGGTACGGGATCAGCCCCAGCATTTT; clone_size: -; d_call: TRBD1; j_call: TRBJ1-5; v_call: TRBV28
cdr3_aa: CASSEVPKKSPLHF; cdr3_nt: TGTGCCAGCAGTGAAGTACCTAAGAAATCACCCCTCCACTTT; clone_size: -; d_call: -; j_call: TRBJ1-6; v_call: TRBV6-1
cdr3_aa: CASSQLAGKQETQYF; cdr3_nt: TGTGCCAGCAGCCAGCTGGCAGGAAAGCAAGAGACCCAGTACTTC; clone_size: -; d_call: -; j_call: TRBJ2-5; v_call: TRBV3-1/TRBV3-2
cdr3_aa: CASSSGDSSGNTIYF; cdr3_nt: TGTGCCAGTAGTTCCGGGGACTCCTCTGGAAACACCATATATTTT; clone_size: -; d_call: -; j_call: TRBJ1-3; v_call: TRBV19
cdr3_aa: CASSEYWGGTLYNEQFF; cdr3_nt: TGTGCCAGCAGTGAATATTGGGGCGGGACCCTATACAATGAGCAGTTCTTC; clone_size: -; d_call: -; j_call: TRBJ2-1; v_call: TRBV6-1
cdr3_aa: CASSRGYGVPNEKLFF; cdr3_nt: TGTGCCAGCAGCAGAGGCTACGGGGTGCCTAATGAAAAACTGTTTTTT; clone_size: -; d_call: -; j_call: TRBJ1-4; v_call: TRBV14
cdr3_aa: CASSSLGQGRDQPQHF; cdr3_nt: TGTGCCAGCAGTTCATTAGGACAGGGGAGGGATCAGCCCCAGCATTTT; clone_size: -; d_call: TRBD1; j_call: TRBJ1-5; v_call: TRBV28
cdr3_aa: CASSSWTGGTYEQYF; cdr3_nt: TGTGCCAGCAGCTCCTGGACAGGGGGCACCTACGAGCAGTACTTC; clone_size: -; d_call: TRBD1; j_call: TRBJ2-7; v_call: TRBV6-5
cdr3_aa: CASRAGLAQTYEQYF; cdr3_nt: TGTGCCAGCAGAGCCGGACTAGCGCAAACCTACGAGCAGTACTTC; clone_size: few; d_call: TRBD2; j_call: TRBJ2-7; v_call: TRBV6-5
cdr3_aa: CAISGLAGGINEQFF; cdr3_nt: TGTGCCATCAGTGGACTAGCGGGAGGGATTAATGAGCAGTTCTTC; clone_size: -; d_call: TRBD2; j_call: TRBJ2-1; v_call: TRBV10-3
cdr3_aa: CASSLVRGDYGYTF; cdr3_nt: TGTGCCAGCAGCTTAGTCAGGGGGGACTATGGCTACACCTTC; clone_size: -; d_call: TRBD1; j_call: TRBJ1-2; v_call: TRBV7-2
cdr3_aa: CASSLIYGTGGTEAFF; cdr3_nt: TGTGCCAGCAGCTTAATTTATGGGACAGGGGGTACTGAAGCTTTCTTT; clone_size: -; d_call: TRBD1; j_call: TRBJ1-1; v_call: TRBV11-2
cdr3_aa: CASSLSPYNEQFF; cdr3_nt: TGTGCCAGCAGCCTCTCCCCCTACAATGAGCAGTTCTTC; clone_size: -; d_call: -; j_call: TRBJ2-1; v_call: TRBV3-1/TRBV3-2
cdr3_aa: CASSHSGTYNEQFF; cdr3_nt: TGTGCCAGCAGCCATAGCGGGACATACAATGAGCAGTTCTTC; clone_size: -; d_call: TRBD2; j_call: TRBJ2-1; v_call: TRBV9
cdr3_aa: CASSAGQEARGYTF; cdr3_nt: TGTGCCAGCAGCGCCGGACAGGAGGCTCGTGGCTACACCTTC; clone_size: -; d_call: TRBD1; j_call: TRBJ1-2; v_call: TRBV2
cdr3_aa: CASSLGGRESLEQYF; cdr3_nt: TGTGCCAGCAGCTTAGGGGGGCGGGAGAGTCTCGAGCAGTACTTC; clone_size: -; d_call: -; j_call: TRBJ2-7; v_call: TRBV11-2
cdr3_aa: CASTFTGTVNTGELFF; cdr3_nt: TGTGCCAGCACCTTTACCGGGACTGTTAACACCGGGGAGCTGTTTTTT; clone_size: -; d_call: -; j_call: TRBJ2-2; v_call: TRBV27
cdr3_aa: CASSPPQGRNTEAFF; cdr3_nt: TGTGCCAGCTCACCACCCCAGGGAAGGAACACTGAAGCTTTCTTT; clone_size: -; d_call: -; j_call: TRBJ1-1; v_call: TRBV18
cdr3_aa: CASSPLASVNTDTQYF; cdr3_nt: TGTGCCAGCTCACCGCTAGCTAGCGTTAACACAGATACGCAGTATTTT; clone_size: once; d_call: -; j_call: TRBJ2-3; v_call: TRBV18
cdr3_aa: CASSYGGQAYEQYF; cdr3_nt: TGTGCCAGCAGTTACGGCGGACAGGCCTACGAGCAGTACTTC; clone_size: once; d_call: TRBD1; j_call: TRBJ2-7; v_call: TRBV6-6
cdr3_aa: CASSMGIRATNEKLFF; cdr3_nt: TGTGCCAGTAGTATGGGCATTAGAGCAACTAATGAAAAACTGTTTTTT; clone_size: -; d_call: -; j_call: TRBJ1-4; v_call: TRBV19